This T cell receptor beta chain was captured in a study of blood T cells in healthy people across ages. Findings and limits, study-wide: Estimated diversity, derived from one million T cells, was regarded as an underestimate.

It was with a sample-barcoded 5' primer and a J-beta primer mix that a second PCR of roughly 7 to 12 cycles was run. TCRdb used MiXCR to reprocess the 5' RACE reads, holding one entry per CDR3 protein. The data show 900,000 to 950,000 distinct CDR3 sequences, 29% seen once. This clonotype was found a few times. Its specificity is unknown. Total RNA extraction produced at least 5 micrograms (per sample) for the study. V was clipped by 6 bases and J by 6 bases, with 15 bases between them. The CDR3 sequence is 14 residues long. Germline V gene data show CDR1 as SNHLY and CDR2 as FYNNEI. The sample also formed part of further work on T cells of mothers and their children. That work adds: Sequencing revealed no T cell clones that were persistent and microchimeric.

This sequence originates from a woman in her forties in good health. What was sequenced was blood. The V call is TRBV2, the J call TRBJ2-4; possibly TRBD1 for D (5 bases). The CDR3 loop is CASSRQPTGNIQYF. CDR3 DNA sequence: TGTGCCAGCAGCCGACAGCCCACGGGAAACATTCAGTACTTC.